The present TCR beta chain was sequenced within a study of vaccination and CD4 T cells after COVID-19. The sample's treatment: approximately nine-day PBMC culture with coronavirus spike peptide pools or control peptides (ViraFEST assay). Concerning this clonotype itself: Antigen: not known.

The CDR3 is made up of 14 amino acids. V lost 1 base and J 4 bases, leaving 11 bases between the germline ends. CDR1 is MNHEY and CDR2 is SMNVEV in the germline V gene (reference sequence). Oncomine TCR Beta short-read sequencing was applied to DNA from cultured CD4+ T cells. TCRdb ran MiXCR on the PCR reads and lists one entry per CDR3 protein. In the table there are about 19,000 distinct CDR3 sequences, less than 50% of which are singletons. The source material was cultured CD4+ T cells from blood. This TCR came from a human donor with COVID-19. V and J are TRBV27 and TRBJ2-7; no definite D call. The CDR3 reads CASSLLGKEYEQYF. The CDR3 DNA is TGTGCCAGCAGTTTATTGGGCAAGGAGTACGAGCAGTACTTC.